The next 9 T cell receptor beta chains were all read from a single sample in a study of Ad26.COV2.S vaccination and SARS-CoV-2 variants. Indicated treatment: roughly 19 received Ad26.COV2.S at low or high dose, single or two shots; roughly five received placebo; per-sample allocation not given. Material that was analyzed had been drawn on day 63 after the first vaccine or placebo injection. Here immunoSEQ multiplex PCR was the method, and the copy in TCRdb shows in-frame clones only, minus some. The sample contains around 340,000 clones, around nine tenths of which appear only once. Specimen: peripheral blood, collected in a trial of Ad26.COV2.S vaccine versus placebo. The receptors here all came from a person between 18 and 59 years old who received the Ad26.COV2.S COVID-19 vaccine or a placebo.

This clone showed up just a few times. The rearrangement links TRBV5-4 to TRBJ1-4, with D perhaps matching TRBD1 (5 bases). CDR3 length equals 15 residues. V dropped 4 bases and J dropped 3 bases, with 13 bases sitting between them. Germline assignment: CDR1 SGHNT and CDR2 YYREEE (reference sequence). CDR3 amino acids: CASSPSGKANEKLFF. CDR3 nucleotides: TGTGCCAGCAGCCCATCAGGGAAGGCTAATGAAAAACTGTTTTTT. The full variable domain, completed using reference TRBV5-4 and TRBJ1-4, is ETGVTQSPTHLIKTRGQQVTLRCSSQSGHNTVSWYQQALGQGPQFIFQYYREEENGRGNFPPRFSGLQFPNYSSELNVNALELDDSALYLCASSPSGKANEKLFFGSGTQLSVL.

V usage is TRBV19 and J usage is TRBJ1-5; D remains ambiguous. The CDR3 is made up of 13 amino acids. CDR1 LNHDA and CDR2 SQIVND come from the germline V gene (reference sequence). Trimming shortened V by 5 bases and J by 1 base, and 6 bases separated the two germline ends. CDR3 bases: TGTGCCAGTAGTGAGCAGAGCAATCAGCCCCAGCATTTT. Amino acid sequence: CASSEQSNQPQHF.

The V gene is TRBV5-1, the J gene TRBJ2-3; 11 bases are shared with TRBD1. V dropped 4 bases and J dropped 5; count of bases not matched to a gene: 9. CDR1 is SGHRS, CDR2 YFSETQ, per germline. The CDR3 contains 16 residues. This CDR3 is CASSTGQGAMVDTQYF. CDR3 coding DNA: TGCGCCAGCAGCACTGGACAGGGGGCGATGGTAGATACGCAGTATTTT.

V is TRBV29-1 and J is TRBJ1-5, with a tentative D call TRBD1 (5 bases). The V and J ends lost 5 bases and 1 base respectively, with 9 bases between them. CDR3 size: 13 residues. CDR1 and CDR2 from the germline V gene are SQVTM and ANQGSEA. The CDR3 DNA follows: TGCAGCGTTTCAGGGAGAAGCAATCAGCCCCAGCATTTT. Its translation: CSVSGRSNQPQHF.

V and J are TRBV13 and TRBJ1-1, with D hard to call. Germline V gene sequence: CDR1 PRHDT, CDR2 FYEKMQ (reference sequence). The V end was cut by 5 bases, the J end by 1 base, with 8 bases between. This CDR3 is built from 13 residues. CDR3 amino acids: CASSPAPNTEAFF. DNA of the CDR3: TGTGCCAGCAGCCCCGCCCCGAACACTGAAGCTTTCTTT.

This chain uses TRBV6-5 with TRBJ2-7; D possibly corresponds to TRBD2 (5 bases). V was trimmed by 4 bases and J by 1 base, leaving 14 bases between them. The CDR3 runs 15 residues. Germline V gives CDR1 MNHEY, CDR2 SVGAGI. The DNA of the CDR3 is TGTGCCAGCAGTTTGGGCGGGCTAGGGTCCTACGAGCAGTACTTC. It yields the protein CASSLGGLGSYEQYF.

As DNA, the CDR3 is TGTGCCAGCAGCACAGGGGGCCAGGGTGACGAGCAGTACTTC. Translated: CASSTGGQGDEQYF. The chain joins TRBV11-1 to TRBJ2-7; 9 positions match TRBD1. The J segment lost 5 bases and the V segment lost 5 bases, leaving 7 bases of the junction unmatched. This CDR3 has 14 amino acids. From germline, CDR1 is SGHAT and CDR2 FQDESV (reference sequence). The full variable domain, with the rest looked up from reference TRBV11-1 and TRBJ2-7, is EAEVAQSPRYKITEKSQAVAFWCDPISGHATLYWYRQILGQGPELLVQFQDESVVDDSQLPKDRFSAERLKGVDSTLKIQPAELGDSAMYLCASSTGGQGDEQYFGPGTRLTVT.

This rearrangement joins TRBV7-9 to TRBJ2-7; no firm D call. The CDR3 has 15 residues. CDR1 SEHNR and CDR2 FQNEAQ come from the germline V gene (reference sequence). V lost 1 base and J lost 2, with 12 bases in between. The DNA for the CDR3 is TGTGCCAGCAGCTTAGGGCGCGCGGCGACCTACGAGCAGTACTTC. Its protein product is CASSLGRAATYEQYF.

CDR3 loop: CASSPPGGKRGKETQYF. DNA for the CDR3: TGTGCCAGCAGCCCCCCCGGGGGGAAGCGGGGCAAAGAGACCCAGTACTTC. The chain links TRBV28 to TRBJ2-5, with 7 bases that match TRBD2. The length of the CDR3 is 17 residues. The J segment lost 3 bases and the V segment lost 6 bases, leaving 16 bases of the junction unmatched. Germline CDR1 reads MDHEN; CDR2 reads SYDVKM.